The 19 T cell receptor beta chains presented below share a single source sample, sequenced in a study of shared clonotypes between healthy human individuals. Libraries were prepared by immunoSEQ multiplex PCR; TCRdb keeps only in-frame clonotypes and omits some of them. The repertoire holds some 800,000 clones, with over 90% as singletons. The naive CD8 subset, CD45RO-negative cells positively selected for CCR7, excluded terminally differentiated effector memory CD45RA+ cells. The sample taken for sequencing was naive CD8+ T cells sorted from blood. These TCRs come from a man younger than 40 in good health.

This chain links TRBV29-1 with TRBJ2-3; D is ambiguous. Trimming pared 0 bases from V and 0 bases from J, leaving 13 bases between. Per germline, CDR1 SQVTM and CDR2 ANQGSEA. The CDR3 contains 16 residues. CDR3 DNA sequence: TGCAGCGTTGAAGATCCCCGGATCCCTAGCACAGATACGCAGTATTTT. Translating it yields CSVEDPRIPSTDTQYF.

In this sample, this clone turned up once. V is TRBV27 and J is TRBJ2-3; 12 positions match TRBD2. This CDR3 is 16 amino acids long. Germline V gives CDR1 MNHEY, CDR2 SMNVEV (reference sequence). V trimming: 6 bases; J trimming: 3 bases; junction bases outside the gene matches: 7. The CDR3: CASSPLAGGRTDTQYF. The CDR3 DNA is TGTGCCAGCAGCCCACTAGCGGGAGGTCGGACAGATACGCAGTATTTT.

The chain joins TRBV28 to TRBJ2-2; D uncertain. CDR3 length: 17 residues. The V and J ends lost 8 bases and 2 bases respectively, with 21 bases between them. CDR1 is MDHEN and CDR2 is SYDVKM in the germline V gene. The CDR3 sequence: CASAVLSDTVNTGELFF. The CDR3 region has the DNA TGTGCCAGCGCCGTGTTATCCGACACCGTAAACACCGGGGAGCTGTTTTTT.

This clone was picked up a small number of times. CDR3 sequence: CASSLVARVDTEAFF. The DNA of the CDR3 is TGTGCCAGCAGCTTGGTCGCCAGGGTAGACACTGAAGCTTTCTTT. V and J are TRBV5-4 and TRBJ1-1; tentatively, D is TRBD1 (5 bases). The CDR3 contains 15 residues. V lost 0 bases, J lost 3 bases, and 12 bases lay in between. Germline V gene lookup returns CDR1 SGHNT and CDR2 YYREEE (reference sequence).

The rearrangement uses TRBV28 and TRBJ2-7, with D possibly being TRBD1 (6 bases). CDR1 is MDHEN, CDR2 SYDVKM, per germline. V gave up 5 bases and J gave up 1 base, with 18 bases separating them. The CDR3 runs 16 residues. CDR3 in amino acids: CASSPRQTGISYEQYF. CDR3 sequence (DNA): TGTGCCAGCAGTCCCCGCCAAACAGGGATTTCCTACGAGCAGTACTTC.

This clone was observed a few times. This rearrangement joins TRBV27 to TRBJ1-5; no definite D call. The V end lost 8 bases, the J end lost 6 bases, and 8 bases lay between the germline ends. This CDR3 has 11 residues. Germline V gene lookup returns CDR1 MNHEY and CDR2 SMNVEV (reference sequence). The CDR3 loop is CASGVGQPQHF. The CDR3 bases are TGTGCCAGCGGGGTAGGTCAGCCCCAGCATTTT.

The J gene is TRBJ1-4, the V gene TRBV7-8; possibly TRBD1 for D (5 bases). Trimming cost V 1 base and J 0 bases, with 12 bases left between them. The CDR3 loop spans 17 amino acids. Germline V gene data show CDR1 as SGHVS and CDR2 as FQNEAQ. The CDR3 reads CASSLDLGPATNEKLFF. For the CDR3, the DNA is TGTGCCAGCAGCTTAGATTTGGGACCGGCAACTAATGAAAAACTGTTTTTT.

V and J are TRBV30 and TRBJ2-5, with TRBD2 identical over 7 bases. J gave up 2 bases and V 5 bases, and 11 bases lay outside the gene matches. The CDR3 runs to 15 residues. Per the germline V gene, CDR1 is GTSNPN and CDR2 is SVGIG (reference sequence). CDR3 nucleotide sequence: TGTGCCTGGGTTCAAAGACTAGCCGCTCAAGAGACCCAGTACTTC. This translates into CAWVQRLAAQETQYF.

The V and J genes are TRBV4-1 and TRBJ2-7; D call uncertain. There are 15 residues in the CDR3. Germline CDR1 is MGHRA and CDR2 is YSYEKL. Trimming pared 0 bases from V and 3 bases from J, leaving 12 bases between. The CDR3 nucleotides are TGCGCCAGCAGCCAAGAGCAGGCGGTAAGCTACGAGCAGTACTTC. It is translated as CASSQEQAVSYEQYF.

The J gene is TRBJ2-7, the V gene TRBV18, with 15 bases lining up with TRBD2. Looked up from germline, CDR1 is KGHSH and CDR2 is LQKENI. The CDR3 extends over 18 amino acids. V gave up 4 bases and J gave up 0 bases; unmatched junction bases: 7. The CDR3 loop is CASSRGGTSGRPSYEQYF. The CDR3 nucleotides are TGTGCCAGCTCACGGGGGGGGACTAGCGGGAGGCCCTCCTACGAGCAGTACTTC.

This chain links TRBV5-1 with TRBJ1-2; D is ambiguous. CDR3 size: 14 residues. CDR1 SGHRS and CDR2 YFSETQ come from the germline V gene. Deletions cut 0 bases from V and 0 bases from J, with 6 bases between. CDR3 amino acids: CASSLEYANYGYTF. The CDR3 coding sequence is TGCGCCAGCAGCTTGGAATATGCTAACTATGGCTACACCTTC.

The chain recombines TRBV20-1 with TRBJ2-1; weak D call: TRBD2 (5 bases). Deletions cut 3 bases from V and 5 bases from J, with 5 bases between. The CDR3 has 11 amino acids. CDR1 is DFQATT, CDR2 SNEGSKA, per germline (reference sequence). CDR3 DNA: TGCAGTGCTAGGGAGGACAATGAGCAGTTCTTC. Translated, it gives CSAREDNEQFF.

A word on this clone: The identical CDR3 is also encoded by other nucleotide sequences in the sample. This sequence joins TRBV2 and TRBJ1-2, with D unclear. Trimming cost V 4 bases and J 5 bases, with 11 bases left between them. CDR1 is SNHLY and CDR2 is FYNNEI in the germline V gene. The CDR3 is 13 amino acids. CDR3 protein: CASSGQVGYGYTF. The CDR3 DNA is TGTGCCAGCAGTGGCCAGGTTGGGTATGGCTACACCTTC. The full variable domain, rest sourced from reference TRBV2 and TRBJ1-2, is EPEVTQTPSHQVTQMGQEVILRCVPISNHLYFYWYRQILGQKVEFLVSFYNNEISEKSEIFDDQFSVERPDGSNFTLKIRSTKLEDSAMYFCASSGQVGYGYTFGSGTRLTVV.

The rearrangement links TRBV28 to TRBJ2-1, with D possibly matching TRBD2 (6 bases). The CDR3 runs 14 residues. Per the germline V gene, CDR1 is MDHEN and CDR2 is SYDVKM. Trimming left V 5 bases short and J 7 bases short, with 15 bases between. CDR3: CASSRSSLANEQFF. The CDR3 DNA sequence: TGTGCCAGCAGTCGATCATCTCTAGCGAATGAGCAGTTCTTC.

The chain carries TRBV14 and TRBJ2-7; perhaps TRBD1 as D (5 bases). Per germline, CDR1 SGHDN and CDR2 FVKESK. Trimming took off 6 bases at V and 7 bases at J, with 16 bases between the two ends. This CDR3 spans 13 amino acids. As DNA, the CDR3 is TGTGCCAGCAGTCTCCAGGGCATCGGTGAGCAGTACTTC. Translated, it gives CASSLQGIGEQYF.

The chain employs TRBV25-1 and TRBJ2-7; 8 bases agree with TRBD1. V was pared by 5 bases and J by 9 bases, with 15 bases of the junction left unmatched. Germline loops: CDR1 MGHDK, CDR2 SYGVNS. The CDR3 loop spans 15 amino acids. The CDR3 region is CASSTPGTGVLGQYF. DNA for the CDR3: TGTGCCAGCAGTACTCCCGGGACAGGAGTTCTTGGGCAGTACTTC.

This clone was recorded once. CDR3 coding DNA: TGCAGCGTCCTCGGGACAGGGGGCTCTTTCTCCTACGAGCAGTACTTC. Its translation: CSVLGTGGSFSYEQYF. This chain uses TRBV29-1 with TRBJ2-7, with 12 bases identical to TRBD1. This CDR3 is 16 amino acids long. The germline V gene has CDR1 SQVTM and CDR2 ANQGSEA. V shed 6 bases, J shed 0 bases, and the junction held 9 bases outside the gene matches.

V is TRBV7-8 and J is TRBJ2-1; D call uncertain. V lost 0 bases and J 3 bases, leaving 9 bases between the germline ends. Germline lookup yields CDR1 SGHVS and CDR2 FQNEAQ. This CDR3 is 15 amino acids long. The CDR3 region has the DNA TGTGCCAGCAGCTTAGCGCTTGGGGACTACAATGAGCAGTTCTTC. As protein: CASSLALGDYNEQFF.

The V and J genes are TRBV28 and TRBJ1-1, with D hard to call. Trimming shortened V by 11 bases and J by 0 bases, and 19 bases separated the two germline ends. Germline values: CDR1 MDHEN, CDR2 SYDVKM. CDR3 length: 15 amino acids. Here the CDR3 reads CASGEAVFVNTEAFF. CDR3 nucleotides: TGTGCCTCCGGGGAGGCAGTTTTTGTGAACACTGAAGCTTTCTTT.